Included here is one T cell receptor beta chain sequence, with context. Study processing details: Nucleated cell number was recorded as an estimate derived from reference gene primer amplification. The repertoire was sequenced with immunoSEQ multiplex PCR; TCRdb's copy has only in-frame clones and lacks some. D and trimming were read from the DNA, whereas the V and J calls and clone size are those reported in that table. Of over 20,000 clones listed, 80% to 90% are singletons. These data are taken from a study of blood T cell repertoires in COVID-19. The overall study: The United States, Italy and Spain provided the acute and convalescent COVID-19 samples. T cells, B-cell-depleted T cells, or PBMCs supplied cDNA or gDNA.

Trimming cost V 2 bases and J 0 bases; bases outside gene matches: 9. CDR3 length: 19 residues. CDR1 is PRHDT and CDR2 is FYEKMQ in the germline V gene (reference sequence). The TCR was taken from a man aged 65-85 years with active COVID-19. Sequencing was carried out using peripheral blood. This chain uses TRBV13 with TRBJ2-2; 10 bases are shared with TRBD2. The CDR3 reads CASSLFRIAGGSNTGELFF. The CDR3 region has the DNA TGTGCCAGCAGCTTATTTAGAATAGCGGGGGGTTCGAACACCGGGGAGCTGTTTTTT.